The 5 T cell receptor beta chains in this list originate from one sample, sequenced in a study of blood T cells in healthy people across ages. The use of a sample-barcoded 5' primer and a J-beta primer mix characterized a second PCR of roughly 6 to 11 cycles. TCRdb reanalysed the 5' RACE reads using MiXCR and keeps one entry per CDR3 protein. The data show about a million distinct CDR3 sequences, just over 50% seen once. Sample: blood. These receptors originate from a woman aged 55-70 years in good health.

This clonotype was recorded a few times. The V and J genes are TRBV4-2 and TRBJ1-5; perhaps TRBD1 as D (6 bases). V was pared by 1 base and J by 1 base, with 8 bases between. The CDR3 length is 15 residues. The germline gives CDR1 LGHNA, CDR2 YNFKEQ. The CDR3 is CASSQGTGSNQPQHF. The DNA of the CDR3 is TGTGCCAGCAGCCAAGGAACAGGGAGCAATCAGCCCCAGCATTTT.

CDR3 sequence: CASSYGQVGQPQHF. As DNA, the CDR3 is TGTGCCAGCAGTTACGGACAGGTTGGTCAGCCCCAGCATTTT. The gene calls are TRBV6-2 or TRBV6-3 and TRBJ1-5; 7 bases are a match to TRBD1. The J segment lost 6 bases and the V segment lost 2 bases, leaving 4 bases of the junction unmatched. Germline V gene data show CDR1 as MNHEY and CDR2 as SVGEGT. The CDR3 consists of 14 residues.

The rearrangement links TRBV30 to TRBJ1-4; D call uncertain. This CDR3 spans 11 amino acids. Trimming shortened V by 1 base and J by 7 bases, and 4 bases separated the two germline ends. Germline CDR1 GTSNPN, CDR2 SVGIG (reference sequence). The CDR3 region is CAWSGGEKLFF. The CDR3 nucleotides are TGTGCCTGGAGTGGGGGTGAAAAACTGTTTTTT. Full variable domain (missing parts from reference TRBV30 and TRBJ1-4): SQTIHQWPATLVQPVGSPLSLECTVEGTSNPNLYWYRQAAGRGLQLLFYSVGIGQISSEVPQNLSASRPQDRQFILSSKKLLLSDSGFYLCAWSGGEKLFFGSGTQLSVL.

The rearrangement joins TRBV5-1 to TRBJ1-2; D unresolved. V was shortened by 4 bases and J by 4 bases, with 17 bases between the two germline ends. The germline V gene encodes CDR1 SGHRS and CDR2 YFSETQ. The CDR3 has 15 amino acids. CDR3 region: CASSPETRALYGYTF. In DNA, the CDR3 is TGCGCCAGCAGCCCGGAGACCCGGGCCCTCTATGGCTACACCTTC. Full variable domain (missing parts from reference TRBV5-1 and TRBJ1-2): KAGVTQTPRYLIKTRGQQVTLSCSPISGHRSVSWYQQTPGQGLQFLFEYFSETQRNKGNFPGRFSGRQFSNSRSEMNVSTLELGDSALYLCASSPETRALYGYTFGSGTRLTVV.

CDR3 bases: TGTGCCGTTATTACGCGGGCGGGTAGCACAGATACGCAGTATTTT. Protein product: CAVITRAGSTDTQYF. This sequence joins TRBV28 and TRBJ2-3, with TRBD2 as a possible D gene (5 bases). The CDR3 totals 15 residues. Germline-derived CDR1 and CDR2 are MDHEN and SYDVKM. Trimming took 11 bases from V and 0 from J, leaving 18 bases between them.